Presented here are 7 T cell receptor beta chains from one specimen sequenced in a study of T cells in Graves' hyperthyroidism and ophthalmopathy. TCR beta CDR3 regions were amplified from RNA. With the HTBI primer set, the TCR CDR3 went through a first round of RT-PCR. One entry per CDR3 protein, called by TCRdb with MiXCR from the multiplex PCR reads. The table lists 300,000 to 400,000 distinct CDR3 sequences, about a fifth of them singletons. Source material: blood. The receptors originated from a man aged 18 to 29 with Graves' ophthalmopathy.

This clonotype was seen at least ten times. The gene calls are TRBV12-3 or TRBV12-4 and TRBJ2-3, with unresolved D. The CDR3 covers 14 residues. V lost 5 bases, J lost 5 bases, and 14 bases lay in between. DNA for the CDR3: TGTGCCAGCAGTGGCGTGGGTGGCCAAGATACGCAGTATTTT. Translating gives CASSGVGGQDTQYF.

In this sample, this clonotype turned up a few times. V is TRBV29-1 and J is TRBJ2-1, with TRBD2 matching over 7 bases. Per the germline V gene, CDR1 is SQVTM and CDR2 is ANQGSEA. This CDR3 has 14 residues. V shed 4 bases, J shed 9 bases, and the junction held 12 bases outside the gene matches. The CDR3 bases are TGCAGCGTTGCCCGGGGGGTGCGGAGCGGTGAGCAGTTCTTC. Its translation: CSVARGVRSGEQFF.

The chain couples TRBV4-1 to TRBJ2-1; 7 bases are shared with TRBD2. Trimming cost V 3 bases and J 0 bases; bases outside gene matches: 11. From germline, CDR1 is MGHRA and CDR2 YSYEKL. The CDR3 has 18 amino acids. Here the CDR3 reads CASSHPKGRVPSYNEQFF. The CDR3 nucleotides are TGCGCCAGCAGCCACCCGAAAGGGAGGGTACCCTCCTACAATGAGCAGTTCTTC.

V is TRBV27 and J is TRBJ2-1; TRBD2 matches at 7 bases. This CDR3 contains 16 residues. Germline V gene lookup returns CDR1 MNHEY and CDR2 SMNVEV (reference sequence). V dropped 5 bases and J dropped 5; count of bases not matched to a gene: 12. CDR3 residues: CASSNRPGLLNNEQFF. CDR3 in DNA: TGTGCCAGCAGTAACCGACCGGGACTACTGAACAATGAGCAGTTCTTC.

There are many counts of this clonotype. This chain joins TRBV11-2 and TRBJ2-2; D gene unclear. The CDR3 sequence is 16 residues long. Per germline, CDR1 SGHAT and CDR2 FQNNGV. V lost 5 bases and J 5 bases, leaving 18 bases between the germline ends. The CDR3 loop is CASSPGDEWQTGELFF. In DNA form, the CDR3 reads TGTGCCAGCAGCCCCGGAGATGAATGGCAGACCGGGGAGCTGTTTTTT.

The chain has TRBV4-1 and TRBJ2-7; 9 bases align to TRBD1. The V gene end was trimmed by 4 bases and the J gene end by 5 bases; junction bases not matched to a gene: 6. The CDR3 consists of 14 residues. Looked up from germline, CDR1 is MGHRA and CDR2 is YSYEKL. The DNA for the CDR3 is TGCGCCAGCAGCCCATTTGGGGACAGGGACGAGCAGTACTTC. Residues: CASSPFGDRDEQYF.

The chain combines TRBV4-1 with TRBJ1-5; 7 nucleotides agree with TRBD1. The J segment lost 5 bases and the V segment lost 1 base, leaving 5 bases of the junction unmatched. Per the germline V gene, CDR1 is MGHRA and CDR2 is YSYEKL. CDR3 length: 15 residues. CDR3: CASSQVPGGHQPQHF. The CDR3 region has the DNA TGCGCCAGCAGCCAAGTCCCAGGGGGGCATCAGCCCCAGCATTTT.